Sequencing of this TCR beta chain was carried out in a study of cytomegalovirus exposure and HLA in healthy donors (dated by TCRdb to about 2017). Notes on the research overall: In an earlier analysis of approximately 500 of the donors, 250 to 350 Gb of sequence data and about 110 million unique TCR beta sequences from about 179 million T cells were reported. Roughly 300 gigabases of sequencing data and approximately 84 million unique TCR sequences were included in an early release covering 500 to 750 HLA-typed donors. The genetic ancestry cluster associated with self-reported Caucasian donors included roughly four fifths of the roughly 400 genotyped donors. The aim of the study was to test whether cataloging public T cell receptors could identify signatures of past pathogen exposure. Using immunosequencing, the study profiled T cell repertoires from fewer than 700 subjects and related those repertoires to cytomegalovirus serostatus. Along with the approximately 700-subject first cohort, a separate validation cohort of over 90 different subjects was used. To predict cytomegalovirus infection status, the study combined high-throughput TCR immunosequencing, statistical association of individual TCRs with disease status, and machine learning. A later analysis re-analyzed previously published TCR beta repertoires from approximately 670 donors and added high-resolution HLA genotyping to study TCR occurrence patterns. Rather than drawing on any new phenotypic data, the later analysis identified candidate immune exposures from TCR beta sequences and the way those sequences occurred across donors. In an earlier analysis of 550 to 700 of the donors, high-throughput TCR beta sequencing was used to judge whether each TCR beta V gene segment behaved as functional or pseudogenic. Donor age, sex, ethnicity and CMV serostatus were compiled together with the repertoire data. Genome-wide SNP genotypes for about 65% of the roughly 670 donors were used in a later genetic analysis, which treated that subset as a discovery cohort. Every repertoire in the discovery cohort had been generated on one and the same sequencing platform. HLA typing covered class I and class II loci at four-digit resolution. The number of typed donors differed by locus: about 620-640 for A, B, C, DRB1 and DQB1; 522 for DQA1; approximately 600 for DPA1; and about 450 for DPB1. Several DR-DQ haplotypes were handled as single units for association and clustering because linkage in the cohort was strong. Among several hundred genotyped donors of the cohort, an average of about 240,000 unique TCR beta nucleotide sequences was sequenced per donor, of which approximately 19% were non-productive. General conclusions and limits of the study: The study listed 150 to 200 TCR beta chains as associated with cytomegalovirus. A cluster of highly shared sequence variants was judged likely to represent a technical artifact of the sequencing pipeline. Some IMGT-functional V segments, including TRBV6-2 and TRBV6-3, could not be distinguished by the 87-base-pair reads and were therefore excluded. V-gene and J-gene trimming of TCR beta chains was associated with a missense DCLRE1C variant in a later genetic analysis, and the association was replicated in an independent cohort. Compared with equally common non-associated chains, HLA-associated TCR beta chains in a later analysis were more clonally expanded and had lower generation probabilities. The authors suggested that the approach could potentially be generalized to other disease states and immunological phenotypes. Most CMV-associated TCR beta chains appeared to be HLA-restricted in a later analysis, and the HLA associations seemed to be driven largely by CMV exposure. In a later genetic analysis, fewer N-insertions in productive TCRs were reported among donors in an Asian-associated ancestry cluster than the approximately 670-donor mean. At a false discovery rate of 0.05, a later analysis linked some 18,000 TCR beta sequences to specific HLA alleles. An earlier analysis of around 500 of the donors showed that most TCR beta V segments appeared in productive rearrangements either about 87% or about 30% of the time, which broadly matched IMGT annotations. Cytomegalovirus status was reported to be diagnosed by the classifier with high specificity and sensitivity in both the original and validation cohorts. In vitro tests confirmed that a few of the cytomegalovirus-associated TCR beta chains recognize cytomegalovirus antigens. Sequencing depth was assumed to be roughly uniform across donors in the presence/absence analyses, though that assumption may not hold. A later analysis found that TCR association rates varied across HLA loci, with DRB1 alleles showing the most associated TCRs and HLA-C alleles the fewest. A later analysis reported that several top co-occurrence clusters appeared linked to parvovirus B19, influenza, CMV and Epstein-Barr virus. The only immune exposure information available for the cohort was CMV serostatus. Because some donors lacked HLA typing at each locus, the association tests relied only on the typed subset. While some public TCRs were present in many individuals, most TCR sequences turned up only very rarely across donors. Because counts were too low, seventeen rarely observed V segments, including chromosome 9 orphons, were excluded from the earlier analysis of some 590 of the donors. Correlated functional status among segregating V segments might be attributable to linkage disequilibrium, but an unknown experimental factor could not be ruled out. A further reported finding was that TCR beta sequences accurately predicted the HLA-A and HLA-B alleles for most subjects in the first cohort. The cohort was sequenced for TCR beta chains only, and without alpha or paired-chain data the features that could be detected were limited. Strong co-occurrence of HLA alleles, especially DR and DQ, made assigning TCR associations to individual alleles difficult.

The cohort consisted of more than 650 healthy bone marrow donors. At the time of sampling, all cohort members were nominally healthy, though unrecorded immune exposures were likely present. The donor was CMV seropositive and belonged to the group of 250 to 300 seropositive cohort members. Every donor gave a peripheral blood sample, and the peripheral blood mononuclear cells from that sample were used for TCR beta sequencing. Genomic DNA extraction from the blood cell samples was performed with the Qiagen DNeasy Blood Extraction Kit. The library was generated by the immunoSEQ multiplex PCR assay. For the multiplex PCR, a mixture combining 60 forward primers for TCR Vbeta segments and 13 reverse primers for TCR Jbeta segments was used. The CDR3 region of rearranged TCR beta genes was amplified from genomic DNA by a multiplex PCR assay. The Illumina HiSeq System was used to sequence the amplified TCR beta libraries as 87-base-pair reads. The study's own analysis went as follows. In a later analysis, tens of millions of unique TCR beta chains were counted across the 500 to 850 repertoires, and roughly 9.9 million of these chains were shared by at least two donors. A nearest-neighbor algorithm error-corrected the raw reads and collapsed the reads into unique sequences, merging closely related sequences to remove PCR and sequencing errors. V, D and J gene segments were assigned by aligning CDR3 sequences to IMGT reference sequences. For a sequence to be retained, a match of at least six nucleotides to both a V gene segment and a J gene segment was required. Rearrangements were classified as productive when the CDR3 lacked stop codons and remained in frame with V and J, and all other rearrangements were classified as non-productive. CDR3 was defined by IMGT convention, running from the second conserved V-encoded cysteine to the conserved J-encoded phenylalanine. Sequences without an unambiguous match to a single V gene segment were excluded from the earlier analysis of 587 of the donors. An earlier analysis of just under 600 of the donors called V segments functional above 56.7% productive rearrangements and segregating when the between-donor standard deviation exceeded 5%. A statistical classification framework was built to diagnose cytomegalovirus status from the catalog of TCR beta chain sequences. In a later analysis, V and J genes were assigned by comparing TCR nucleotide sequences against IMGT/GENE-DB human TR gene sequences. The TCRdist pipeline was used in a later analysis to assign CDR3 sequences and most-parsimonious VDJ recombination scenarios. In a later analysis, every TCR beta chain was defined by the combination of its CDR3 amino acid sequence and its V-gene family, and reads without a unique V-gene family were dropped. To address suspected cross-contamination and a sequencing artifact, a later analysis removed a few hundred highly shared, low-generation-probability nucleotide sequences. In a later analysis, a clonal expansion index for each public chain was calculated from normalized within-repertoire ranks of inferred template counts. In a later analysis, generation probabilities were computed using a VDJ recombination model fitted to out-of-frame rearrangements, and the results were checked against IGoR. A later analysis scored TCR-TCR, TCR-HLA and TCR-CMV co-occurrence with hypergeometric tests, applying a repertoire-size bias correction to TCR pairs. To estimate false discovery rates, a later analysis permuted the HLA or CMV assignments 20 times. In a later analysis, co-occurring TCRs were grouped with DBSCAN, and TCRdist sequence similarity was added when clustering was performed within HLA-allele-positive subsets. For co-occurrence clustering, repertoires with fewer than 30,000 or more than 120,000 public chains were excluded, along with five repertoires with anomalous nucleotide sharing. TCRdb stores this immuneACCESS table with in-frame sequences only. Part of the clones is absent; in the studies checked, under half of the shortfall reflects unresolved V genes, and no reason is known for the rest. That table gives V, J and clone size, and the DNA gave D and trimming. In all, the sample holds about 140,000 clones, and around 82% of those were seen once. The ten most abundant clones make up around 6.8% of the sample.

For CDR1 and CDR2, the germline V gene lists SGHTA and FQGNSA. Trimming accounts for 5 bases at V and 6 bases at J, while the number of junction bases matched to no gene is 10. CDR3 length: 14 amino acids, cysteine to phenylalanine. The only DNA kept is the CDR3, 42 bases in frame from the first base. Remarks on this clone: Its antigen remains undetermined. Base-call qualities are not available, and no considerably larger clone is one nucleotide away.

Sequencing input: PBMCs. The chain couples TRBV7-2 to TRBJ2-7, with TRBD1 identical over 7 junction bases. The sequence derives from a man aged 35-49 years in good health and CMV-seropositive. The encoded CDR3 is CASSAQTGQGEQYF. Read as DNA, the sequence is TGTGCCAGCAGCGCCCAGACAGGGCAGGGCGAGCAGTACTTC. The reference TRBV7-2 and TRBJ2-7 proteins fill in what lies around the CDR3, so the full variable domain reads GAGVSQSPSNKVTEKGKDVELRCDPISGHTALYWYRQSLGQGLEFLIYFQGNSAPDKSGLPSDRFSAERTGGSVSTLTIQRTQQEDSAVYLCASSAQTGQGEQYFGPGTRLTVT.